These 26 T cell receptor beta chains originate from one sample sequenced in a study of blood T cells in healthy people across ages. With a J-beta primer mix and a sample-barcoded 5' primer, a second PCR ran about 7 to 11 cycles. MiXCR was run by TCRdb on the 5' RACE reads, yielding one entry per CDR3 protein. The sample records 1.5 million or so distinct CDR3 sequences, 40% to 50% being singletons. The source material was blood. The receptors here all came from a woman under 30 in good health.

Only a few counts were recorded for this clonotype. This chain joins TRBV6-1 and TRBJ2-7; D is perhaps TRBD1 or TRBD2 (5 bases each). Trimming removed 11 bases at V and 2 bases at J, with 19 bases between. The CDR3 runs 14 residues. Germline values: CDR1 MNHNS, CDR2 SASEGT. The CDR3 spells CALRKGPTAYEQYF. CDR3 DNA: TGTGCCCTTCGAAAGGGACCGACCGCCTACGAGCAGTACTTC.

The chain is built from TRBV7-2 and TRBJ2-1; no reliable D call. This CDR3 is built from 12 residues. Trimming stripped 2 bases from V and 12 bases from J, with 11 bases between. Per the germline V gene, CDR1 is SGHTA and CDR2 is FQGNSA. The CDR3 DNA follows: TGTGCCAGCAGCTTACTCCTAGGCGGGCAGTTCTTC. As protein: CASSLLLGGQFF.

This clonotype occurred a few times. This chain uses TRBV3-1 with TRBJ2-1, with 9 bases matching TRBD2. Germline CDR1 LGHDT, CDR2 YNNKEL (reference sequence). J was trimmed by 5 bases and V by 0 bases; bases with no gene match: 11. The CDR3 totals 18 residues. This CDR3 reads CASSQDSLAGAIDNEQFF. DNA of the CDR3: TGTGCCAGCAGCCAAGACTCCTTAGCGGGAGCCATCGACAATGAGCAGTTCTTC.

The DNA of the CDR3 is TGTGCCAGCAGCGGATGGGCGAGCTTCAATCAGCCCCAGCATTTT. This translates into CASSGWASFNQPQHF. V and J are TRBV6-1 and TRBJ1-5; unclear D gene. This CDR3 comprises 15 residues. Looked up from germline, CDR1 is MNHNS and CDR2 is SASEGT. Trimming removed 6 bases from V and 3 bases from J, with 15 bases in between.

This clonotype came up once. V and J are TRBV7-2 and TRBJ1-1; 7 bases line up with TRBD1. V dropped 2 bases and J dropped 0; count of bases not matched to a gene: 6. The germline V gene has CDR1 SGHTA and CDR2 FQGNSA. This CDR3 spans 16 amino acids. The CDR3 DNA follows: TGTGCCAGCAGCTTACCCGGGGACAGATTGAACACTGAAGCTTTCTTT. As protein: CASSLPGDRLNTEAFF.

This clonotype appeared once. The genes are TRBV14 and TRBJ2-3; D unclear. Trimming left V 4 bases short and J 6 bases short, with 8 bases between. The CDR3 runs 12 residues. From germline, CDR1 is SGHDN and CDR2 FVKESK. The CDR3 reads CASSRIFDTQYF. The DNA of the CDR3 is TGTGCCAGCAGCCGGATTTTTGATACGCAGTATTTT. Using reference TRBV14 and TRBJ2-3 for the parts outside the CDR3, the full variable domain is EAGVTQFPSHSVIEKGQTVTLRCDPISGHDNLYWYRRVMGKEIKFLLHFVKESKQDESGMPNNRFLAERTGGTYSTLKVQPAELEDSGVYFCASSRIFDTQYFGPGTRLTVL.

The J gene is TRBJ2-3, the V gene TRBV7-6; 8 bases are a match to TRBD2. Per the germline V gene, CDR1 is SGHVS and CDR2 is FNYEAQ. There are 16 residues in the CDR3. V lost 5 bases, J lost 1 base, and 8 bases stayed unmatched. The CDR3 nucleotides read TGTGCCAGCAGCCCCTGGTCGGGAGGGGGCACAGATACGCAGTATTTT. Protein product: CASSPWSGGGTDTQYF.

The chain employs TRBV14 and TRBJ1-1, with D unclear. Per the germline V gene, CDR1 is SGHDN and CDR2 is FVKESK. The CDR3 is made up of 13 amino acids. V lost 1 base and J 4 bases, leaving 7 bases between the germline ends. CDR3: CASSQAFGTEAFF. The CDR3 DNA is TGTGCCAGCAGCCAAGCATTCGGCACTGAAGCTTTCTTT.

This sequence joins TRBV20-1 and TRBJ1-1, with 9 positions matching TRBD1. CDR1 DFQATT and CDR2 SNEGSKA come from the germline V gene (reference sequence). CDR3 length: 13 residues. Trimming cost V 6 bases and J 9 bases; bases outside gene matches: 11. CDR3 region: CSARPGQGRQAFF. In nucleotides, the CDR3 is TGCAGTGCGAGACCGGGACAGGGAAGGCAAGCTTTCTTT.

The rearrangement links TRBV6-4 to TRBJ2-3, with 12 positions matching TRBD2. The V segment lost 5 bases and the J segment 4 bases; nucleotides outside the gene matches: 7. The germline V gene has CDR1 MRHNA and CDR2 SNTAGT. CDR3 length equals 16 residues. The CDR3 sequence is CASSPFLAGGADTQYF. The CDR3 DNA reads as TGTGCCAGCAGTCCCTTCCTAGCGGGAGGGGCAGATACGCAGTATTTT.

The chain carries TRBV3-1 and TRBJ2-1; 12 bases map to TRBD2. The CDR3 is made up of 17 amino acids. V lost 4 bases, J lost 5 bases, and 9 bases stayed unmatched. The germline CDR1 and CDR2 sequences are LGHDT and YNNKEL (reference sequence). CDR3 nucleotides: TGTGCCAGCAGCCGAACGGGACTAGCGGGCCTGAACAATGAGCAGTTCTTC. Protein product: CASSRTGLAGLNNEQFF.

The rearrangement links TRBV7-2 to TRBJ2-3; 13 positions agree with TRBD2. The trim removed 4 bases at V and 0 bases at J, leaving 13 bases unmatched. CDR1 and CDR2 (germline): SGHTA, FQGNSA. The CDR3 has 20 amino acids. In nucleotides, the CDR3 is TGTGCCAGCAGCTCAGACGAAGGACTAGCGGGAGAGGGTAGCACAGATACGCAGTATTTT. This encodes CASSSDEGLAGEGSTDTQYF.

The V and J genes are TRBV15 and TRBJ1-5, with D perhaps matching TRBD1 (5 bases). CDR3 length: 14 residues. Germline CDR1 and CDR2: LNHNV and YYDKDF (reference sequence). Trimming removed 8 bases at V and 2 bases at J, with 13 bases between. CDR3 amino acids: CATSSRAGNQPQHF. The CDR3 region has the DNA TGTGCCACCTCCAGCAGGGCCGGCAATCAGCCCCAGCATTTT.

The V gene is TRBV28, the J gene TRBJ2-1, with a tentative D call TRBD1 (6 bases). The DNA end favors TRBJ2-7, so the J call may be wrong. The CDR3 is 13 amino acids. CDR1 MDHEN and CDR2 SYDVKM come from the germline V gene. CDR3 bases: TGTGCCAGCAGTTCCGGACGGGACAATGAGCAGTACTTC. Its protein is CASSSGRDNEQYF.

This chain uses TRBV6-1 with TRBJ1-4; TRBD1 matches at 8 bases. The CDR3 is 15 residues long. Trimming removed 11 bases from V and 4 bases from J; junction bases left unmatched: 12. The germline V gene has CDR1 MNHNS and CDR2 SASEGT. The CDR3 region is CAAAGSGGLNEKLFF. The CDR3 nucleotides are TGTGCCGCCGCGGGTTCAGGGGGCCTTAATGAAAAACTGTTTTTT.

In its sample, this clonotype was seen a few times. This rearrangement joins TRBV6-1 to TRBJ2-5; D gene uncertain. The J call may not be correct, given that the DNA end is closer to TRBJ2-7. This CDR3 is 16 amino acids long. In germline, CDR1 is MNHNS, CDR2 SASEGT. The CDR3 spells CASSVGFEARAYEQYF. CDR3 DNA: TGTGCCAGCAGTGTCGGGTTCGAGGCGCGAGCTTACGAGCAGTACTTC.

Only one count was recorded for this clonotype. An end of the junction does not agree with germline; a read error may underlie this. The J gene is TRBJ2-3, the V gene TRBV12-3 or TRBV12-4, with 10 bases identical to TRBD2. This CDR3 comprises 15 residues. CDR3 nucleotide sequence: TGTGCCAACAGTCCAGGACTAGCGGCCACAGATACGCAGTATTTT. It is translated as CANSPGLAATDTQYF.

On this clonotype: Germline is not matched at one junction end, which may reflect a read error. The V and J genes are TRBV10-3 and TRBJ2-1, with 10 nucleotides matching TRBD2. CDR3 size: 15 residues. The germline V gene has CDR1 ENHRY and CDR2 SYGVKD. This CDR3 reads CAIGEGSGGIGEQFF. The CDR3 nucleotides read TGTGCCATCGGTGAGGGTAGCGGGGGGATCGGTGAGCAGTTCTTC.

The chain links TRBV20-1 to TRBJ2-6; 8 positions match TRBD1. V lost 0 bases to trimming and J lost 0 bases; unmatched junction nucleotides: 10. The CDR3 length is 19 residues. The germline V gene has CDR1 DFQATT and CDR2 SNEGSKA (reference sequence). CDR3 bases: TGCAGTGCTAGAGATTTTAGAGGACAGGGTAACTCTGGGGCCAACGTCCTGACTTTC. Protein: CSARDFRGQGNSGANVLTF.

This clonotype showed up just a few times. The chain uses TRBV12-3 or TRBV12-4 and TRBJ2-7; D perhaps matches TRBD1 (5 bases). Trimming removed 5 bases from V and 6 bases from J, with 14 bases in between. The length of the CDR3 is 13 residues. The CDR3 bases are TGTGCCAGCAGTCCATTCACAGGTCGCGAGCAGTACTTC. Translation: CASSPFTGREQYF.

CDR3 region: CAISPSGSSYNEQYF. For the CDR3, the DNA is TGTGCCATCAGTCCGAGCGGGAGCTCCTACAATGAGCAGTACTTC. The chain is built from TRBV10-3 and TRBJ2-1; 8 bases fit TRBD2. The end of the DNA fits TRBJ2-7 better, so the J call may be wrong. The CDR3 runs 15 residues. Per germline, CDR1 ENHRY and CDR2 SYGVKD.

This rearrangement joins TRBV7-6 to TRBJ2-7; 9 positions match TRBD1. The CDR3 loop spans 15 amino acids. Germline values: CDR1 SGHVS, CDR2 FNYEAQ. V shed 1 base and J 1 base; nucleotides not matched to a gene: 2. This chain's CDR3 is CASSLEQGASYEQYF. The CDR3 coding sequence is TGTGCCAGCAGCTTAGAACAGGGGGCTTCCTACGAGCAGTACTTC.

The chain uses TRBV20-1 and TRBJ2-1; the D gene is possibly TRBD2 (5 bases). Trimming removed 3 bases at V and 7 bases at J, with 10 bases between. This CDR3 spans 12 amino acids. The germline CDR1 and CDR2 sequences are DFQATT and SNEGSKA (reference sequence). CDR3 amino acids: CSASWRVNEQFF. In DNA, the CDR3 is TGCAGTGCTAGTTGGCGGGTAAATGAGCAGTTCTTC.

This chain uses TRBV28 with TRBJ1-1; perhaps TRBD1 as D (6 bases). The length of the CDR3 is 11 residues. CDR1 is MDHEN and CDR2 is SYDVKM in the germline V gene. V was cut by 10 bases and J by 2 bases, with 8 bases left in between. The DNA for the CDR3 is TGTGCCAAACAGGGCAACACTGAAGCTTTCTTT. Its translation: CAKQGNTEAFF.

DNA of the CDR3: TGTGCCACCAGCAGAGATTTAAGCGGGGGGAGCTATGAGCAGTTCTTC. The encoded protein is CATSRDLSGGSYEQFF. The chain recombines TRBV15 with TRBJ2-1, with 9 bases lining up with TRBD2. In germline, CDR1 is LNHNV, CDR2 YYDKDF (reference sequence). V lost 0 bases, J lost 8 bases, and 8 bases stayed unmatched. The CDR3 loop spans 16 amino acids.

This chain links TRBV27 with TRBJ2-2; D uncertain. The ends were cut back, 5 bases at V and 0 bases at J, with 13 bases in the middle. The CDR3 has 16 residues. Germline-derived CDR1 and CDR2 are MNHEY and SMNVEV (reference sequence). In nucleotides, the CDR3 is TGTGCCAGCAGTCCCCAGGTCCTTCCGAACACCGGGGAGCTGTTTTTT. Encoded protein: CASSPQVLPNTGELFF.